What follows are 25 T cell receptor beta chains derived from one specimen sequenced in a study of shared clonotypes between healthy human individuals. Here immunoSEQ multiplex PCR was the method, and the copy in TCRdb shows in-frame clones only, minus some. The sample contains 2 million to 2.5 million clones, 85% to 95% of which appear only once. CD45RO-negative, CCR7-positively selected cells formed the naive CD8 fraction, excluding terminally differentiated effector memory CD45RA+ cells. Input material: naive CD8+ T cells sorted from blood. These receptors were collected from a man between 18 and 29 years old in good health.

This chain joins TRBV6-1 and TRBJ2-1; D call uncertain. Trimming removed 2 bases at V and 10 bases at J, with 9 bases between. CDR1 is MNHNS and CDR2 is SASEGT in the germline V gene. The CDR3 is made up of 12 amino acids. CDR3 region: CASSELMDEQFF. The CDR3 DNA follows: TGTGCCAGCAGTGAACTTATGGACGAGCAGTTCTTC.

V is TRBV7-8 and J is TRBJ2-2; D might be TRBD2 (6 bases). CDR3 length equals 14 residues. Germline CDR1 SGHVS, CDR2 FQNEAQ. Trimming removed 5 bases from V and 5 bases from J, with 12 bases in between. DNA of the CDR3: TGTGCCAGCAGCCCCGACGGGGGTACCGGGGAGCTGTTTTTT. Translating gives CASSPDGGTGELFF. Using reference TRBV7-8 and TRBJ2-2 for the parts outside the CDR3, the full variable domain is GAGVSQSPRYKVAKRGQDVALRCDPISGHVSLFWYQQALGQGPEFLTYFQNEAQLDKSGLPSDRFFAERPEGSVSTLKIQRTQQEDSAVYLCASSPDGGTGELFFGEGSRLTVL.

The rearrangement uses TRBV5-6 and TRBJ2-7, with no clear D. CDR1 and CDR2 from the germline V gene are SGHDT and YYEEEE. The germline V and J ends were trimmed by 3 bases and 2 bases, with 9 bases remaining between them. This CDR3 has 13 residues. The CDR3 DNA reads TGTGCCAGCAGCTCGACACCAACCTACGAGCAGTACTTC. It specifies CASSSTPTYEQYF.

This chain uses TRBV6-6 with TRBJ1-2; D gene unclear. Trimming removed 0 bases at V and 5 bases at J, with 10 bases between. Per germline, CDR1 MNHNY and CDR2 SVGAGI (reference sequence). This CDR3 has 14 residues. The CDR3 DNA follows: TGTGCCAGCAGTTACTCGGACGGGCGATATGGCTACACCTTC. Translation: CASSYSDGRYGYTF.

The chain employs TRBV7-8 and TRBJ2-3; 14 nucleotides match TRBD2. The CDR3 extends over 16 amino acids. Looked up from germline, CDR1 is SGHVS and CDR2 is FQNEAQ. V lost 5 bases to trimming and J lost 6 bases; unmatched junction nucleotides: 7. In DNA form, the CDR3 reads TGTGCCAGCAGCCAGGGACTAGCGGGAGTACCCGATACGCAGTATTTT. This gives the protein CASSQGLAGVPDTQYF.

The V call is TRBV29-1, the J call TRBJ2-7, with D perhaps matching TRBD2 (6 bases). Trimming removed 4 bases at V and 3 bases at J, with 13 bases between. The length of the CDR3 is 13 residues. Germline V gives CDR1 SQVTM, CDR2 ANQGSEA. DNA of the CDR3: TGCAGCGTTGCCTCGGGGGACCACTACGAGCAGTACTTC. It translates to CSVASGDHYEQYF.

The chain links TRBV30 to TRBJ1-3, with TRBD1 as a possible D gene (5 bases). There are 16 residues in the CDR3. The germline V gene encodes CDR1 GTSNPN and CDR2 SVGIG (reference sequence). The V end lost 8 bases, the J end lost 2 bases, and 22 bases lay between the germline ends. The CDR3 coding sequence is TGTGCCCCCAGACCGGGACGGAGGTTAACTGGAAACACCATATATTTT. Translation gives CAPRPGRRLTGNTIYF.

The chain combines TRBV9 with TRBJ2-7; 10 nucleotides align to TRBD2. In germline, CDR1 is SGDLS, CDR2 YYNGEE. The CDR3 length is 15 residues. V was pared by 3 bases and J by 0 bases, with 3 bases of the junction left unmatched. CDR3 protein: CASSEGTSASYEQYF. The CDR3 coding sequence is TGTGCCAGCAGCGAGGGGACTAGCGCCTCCTACGAGCAGTACTTC.

The chain uses TRBV29-1 and TRBJ2-3; TRBD2 aligns across 8 bases. The CDR3 consists of 16 residues. The junction had 8 bases not matched to a gene; V was cut back by 3 bases and J by 0 bases. The germline gives CDR1 SQVTM, CDR2 ANQGSEA. As DNA, the CDR3 is TGCAGCGTTGATGGGGTAGCGGGACCTAGCACAGATACGCAGTATTTT. As protein: CSVDGVAGPSTDTQYF.

This chain connects TRBV6-5 to TRBJ2-7, with TRBD2 matching over 9 bases. Trimming took 0 bases from V and 2 from J; bases not matched to a gene: 5. Germline-derived CDR1 and CDR2 are MNHEY and SVGAGI. The CDR3 consists of 16 residues. The CDR3 loop reads CASSYSASGTTYEQYF. In DNA, the CDR3 is TGTGCCAGCAGTTACTCTGCTAGCGGGACCACCTACGAGCAGTACTTC.

This clone was recorded only once. This sequence joins TRBV2 and TRBJ2-5; D call uncertain. The DNA end favors TRBJ2-7, so the J call may be wrong. The CDR3 runs 17 residues. Per the germline V gene, CDR1 is SNHLY and CDR2 is FYNNEI. CDR3 amino acids: CASSEGVVGSISGEQYF. The CDR3 nucleotides are TGTGCCAGCAGTGAAGGGGTAGTGGGCTCCATATCTGGCGAGCAGTACTTC.

The rearrangement uses TRBV30 and TRBJ1-1; unclear D gene. V was cut by 0 bases and J by 10 bases, with 9 bases left in between. CDR3 length: 11 residues. Germline assignment: CDR1 GTSNPN and CDR2 SVGIG (reference sequence). CDR3 protein: CAWSVGGRAFF. CDR3 bases: TGTGCCTGGAGTGTGGGAGGGCGAGCTTTCTTT.

Notes on this clone: Different DNA sequences within this sample yield the same CDR3. This rearrangement joins TRBV5-4 to TRBJ2-2, with D uncertain. Germline loops: CDR1 SGHNT, CDR2 YYREEE (reference sequence). The V and J ends lost 1 base and 3 bases respectively, with 7 bases between them. There are 14 residues in the CDR3. CDR3 sequence (DNA): TGTGCCAGCAGCTTGTTGGGTGACACCGGGGAGCTGTTTTTT. Its translation: CASSLLGDTGELFF.

The chain recombines TRBV5-6 with TRBJ2-7; D gene unclear. Germline assignment: CDR1 SGHDT and CDR2 YYEEEE. The CDR3 loop spans 15 amino acids. The V gene lost 4 bases and the J gene lost 4 bases, with 18 bases spanning the gap. In nucleotides, the CDR3 is TGTGCCAGCAGCAAGCCCCGACTGGACGAGTACGAGCAGTACTTC. Encoded protein: CASSKPRLDEYEQYF.

The rearrangement joins TRBV4-1 to TRBJ2-3, with TRBD1 matching over 7 bases. V shed 0 bases and J 1 base; nucleotides not matched to a gene: 1. The CDR3 has 15 amino acids. CDR1 and CDR2 (germline): MGHRA, YSYEKL. CDR3 sequence reads: CASSQDGTGTDTQYF. DNA for the CDR3: TGCGCCAGCAGCCAAGACGGGACAGGCACAGATACGCAGTATTTT.

This clone showed up just once. V gene TRBV4-1 combines with J gene TRBJ2-1; 7 bases align to TRBD2. CDR3 length: 17 residues. With 0 bases clipped from V and 4 bases from J, the junction kept 9 bases outside the gene matches. CDR1 is MGHRA and CDR2 is YSYEKL in the germline V gene. Here the CDR3 DNA reads TGCGCCAGCAGCCAAGAACCGAGTAGCGGGTATTACAATGAGCAGTTCTTC. Residues: CASSQEPSSGYYNEQFF.

The CDR3 reads CASSDEQWGLESQHF. The CDR3 DNA reads TGCGCCAGCAGTGATGAACAGTGGGGTTTAGAGTCCCAGCATTTT. The V and J genes are TRBV10-2 and TRBJ1-5, with D hard to call. V shed 3 bases and J shed 11 bases, with 20 bases lying between them. The germline V gene encodes CDR1 WSHSY and CDR2 SAAADI. The CDR3 runs 15 residues.

The V gene is TRBV7-9, the J gene TRBJ1-1; D may be TRBD1 (5 bases). In germline, CDR1 is SEHNR, CDR2 FQNEAQ (reference sequence). CDR3 length: 16 amino acids. The V end was cut by 5 bases, the J end by 7 bases, with 23 bases between. Here the CDR3 DNA reads TGTGCCAGCAGCCCCCCTGAGGGCTCGGGGCCCTTTGAAGCTTTCTTT. It specifies CASSPPEGSGPFEAFF.

The chain is built from TRBV27 and TRBJ2-5; possible D gene TRBD2, 6 bases. CDR3 length equals 14 residues. Germline-derived CDR1 and CDR2 are MNHEY and SMNVEV (reference sequence). Trimming left V 4 bases short and J 5 bases short, with 14 bases between. The CDR3 loop is CASSSGGPRETQYF. CDR3 in DNA: TGTGCCAGCAGTTCAGGAGGGCCGCGTGAGACCCAGTACTTC.

This clone has more than one count but fewer than ten. The CDR3 loop is CAWSTGFGNQPQHF. The CDR3 bases are TGTGCCTGGAGTACAGGGTTTGGCAATCAGCCCCAGCATTTT. This sequence joins TRBV30 and TRBJ1-5, with a tentative D call TRBD1 (6 bases). CDR3 size: 14 residues. CDR1 and CDR2 (germline): GTSNPN, SVGIG (reference sequence). The V gene lost 2 bases and the J gene lost 2 bases, with 10 bases spanning the gap.

V is TRBV6-1 and J is TRBJ1-6; perhaps TRBD1 as D (5 bases). CDR1 and CDR2 (germline): MNHNS, SASEGT. CDR3 length: 17 residues. V was pared by 1 base and J by 7 bases, with 17 bases between. The CDR3 spells CASSEVGPAGENSPLHF. CDR3 nucleotides: TGTGCCAGCAGTGAAGTAGGGCCGGCGGGGGAAAATTCACCCCTCCACTTT.

The chain has TRBV19 and TRBJ2-2; D is uncertain. This CDR3 contains 11 residues. Per germline, CDR1 LNHDA and CDR2 SQIVND (reference sequence). The germline V and J ends were trimmed by 3 bases and 8 bases, with 4 bases remaining between them. The CDR3 is CASSMSGELFF. The CDR3 bases are TGTGCCAGTAGTATGAGTGGGGAGCTGTTTTTT.

The V gene is TRBV4-3, the J gene TRBJ2-2; 8 bases fit TRBD1. J gave up 4 bases and V 0 bases, and 10 bases lay outside the gene matches. Germline CDR1 LGHNA, CDR2 YSLEER. CDR3 length: 18 residues. Here the CDR3 DNA reads TGCGCCAGCAGCCAAGATCCTCCGGGACAGGCCGCCACCGGGGAGCTGTTTTTT. Its protein is CASSQDPPGQAATGELFF.

The chain is built from TRBV2 and TRBJ2-2, with 7 bases lining up with TRBD1. J gave up 4 bases and V 7 bases, and 15 bases lay outside the gene matches. Germline V gives CDR1 SNHLY, CDR2 FYNNEI. CDR3 length: 17 residues. CDR3 residues: CASNSRTGRLITGELFF. The CDR3 region has the DNA TGTGCCAGCAACTCTCGGACAGGACGTTTAATCACCGGGGAGCTGTTTTTT.

The CDR3 region has the DNA TGTGCCAGCAGCTCCAACCGGGACTACCAAGAGACCCAGTACTTC. Residues: CASSSNRDYQETQYF. V usage is TRBV7-9 and J usage is TRBJ2-5, with D tentatively TRBD2 (6 bases). V was shortened by 4 bases and J by 0 bases, with 12 bases between the two germline ends. This CDR3 comprises 15 residues. Germline V lookup: CDR1 SEHNR, CDR2 FQNEAQ (reference sequence).